This T cell receptor (beta chain) derives from a study of cytomegalovirus exposure and HLA in healthy donors. V lost 2 bases, J lost 6 bases, and 11 bases lay in between. CDR1 and CDR2 from the germline V gene are SGHAT and FQNNGV. The CDR3 runs 13 residues. It was with 60 Vbeta and 13 Jbeta primers that the PCR ran. TCRdb's table, derived via immunoSEQ multiplex PCR, lists solely in-frame clones and lacks some. Here the sample spans about 100,000 clones, less than 80% being singletons. This chain links TRBV11-2 with TRBJ2-7; TRBD2 is a possible D gene (6 bases). The sequence came from a woman in her thirties or forties in good health and CMV-seronegative. The sample taken for sequencing was PBMCs. The CDR3 sequence is CASSLRTSSEQYF. CDR3 coding DNA: TGTGCCAGCAGCTTAAGAACTAGCAGCGAGCAGTACTTC.